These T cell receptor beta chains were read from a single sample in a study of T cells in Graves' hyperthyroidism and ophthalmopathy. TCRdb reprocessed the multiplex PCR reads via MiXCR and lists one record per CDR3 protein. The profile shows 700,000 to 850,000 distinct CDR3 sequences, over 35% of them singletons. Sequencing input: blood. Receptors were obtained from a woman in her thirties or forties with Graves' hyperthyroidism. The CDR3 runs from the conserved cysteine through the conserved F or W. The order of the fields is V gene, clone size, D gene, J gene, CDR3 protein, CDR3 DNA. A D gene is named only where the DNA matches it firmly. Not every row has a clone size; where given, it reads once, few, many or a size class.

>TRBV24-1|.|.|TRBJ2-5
CATSDWVGRTQYF
TGTGCCACCAGTGACTGGGTCGGGAGGACCCAGTACTTC
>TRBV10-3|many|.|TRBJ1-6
CAISELARGNSPLHF
TGTGCCATCAGTGAATTGGCCAGGGGTAATTCACCCCTCCACTTT
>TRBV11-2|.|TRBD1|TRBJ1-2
CASSHGRTGGNGYTF
TGTGCCAGCAGCCACGGAAGGACAGGGGGCAATGGCTACACCTTC
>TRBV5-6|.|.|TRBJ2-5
CASSLTGRAQPQYF
TGTGCCAGCAGCTTGACAGGGAGGGCTCAGCCCCAGTACTTC
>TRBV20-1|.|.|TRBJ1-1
CSARLQGPDTEAFF
TGCAGTGCTAGGCTACAGGGTCCTGACACTGAAGCTTTCTTT
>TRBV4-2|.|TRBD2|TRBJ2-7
CASSQGTSGRPPEQYF
TGTGCCAGCAGCCAAGGGACTAGCGGGAGACCACCCGAGCAGTACTTC
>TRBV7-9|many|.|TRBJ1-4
CASSLGDGALLKLFF
TGTGCCAGCAGCTTAGGCGACGGAGCGTTGTTAAAACTGTTTTTT
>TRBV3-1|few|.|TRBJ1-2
CASSHPRTRANYGYTF
TGCGCCAGCAGCCATCCTCGGACCAGGGCTAACTATGGCTACACCTTC
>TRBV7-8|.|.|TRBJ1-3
CATRSGLSGNTIYF
TGTGCCACCAGGTCAGGACTCTCTGGAAACACCATATATTTT
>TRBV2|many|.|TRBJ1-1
CASRGPTWTEAFF
TGTGCCAGCCGGGGACCGACTTGGACTGAAGCTTTCTTT
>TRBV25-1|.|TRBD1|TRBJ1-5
CASSGGTGLNQPQHF
TGTGCCAGCAGTGGGGGGACAGGGCTCAATCAGCCCCAGCATTTT
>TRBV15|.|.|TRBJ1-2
CATSSEGEHGYTF
TGTGCCACCAGCAGCGAAGGAGAGCATGGCTACACCTTC
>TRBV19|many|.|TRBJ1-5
CASSIEVNQPQHF
TGTGCCAGTAGTATCGAGGTCAATCAGCCCCAGCATTTT
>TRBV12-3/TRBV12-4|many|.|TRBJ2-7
CASSLAGLSSYEQYF
TGTGCCAGCAGTTTAGCAGGGCTGAGCTCCTACGAGCAGTACTTC
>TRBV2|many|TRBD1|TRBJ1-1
CASSLSRQGLVTEAFF
TGTGCCAGCAGTCTAAGCCGACAGGGGTTGGTTACTGAAGCTTTCTTT
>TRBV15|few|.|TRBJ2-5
CATSRDGQRETQYF
TGTGCCACCAGCAGAGATGGACAGAGGGAGACCCAGTACTTC
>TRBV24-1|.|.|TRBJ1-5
CATETGSSNQPQHF
TGTGCCACGGAAACAGGGTCTAGCAATCAGCCCCAGCATTTT
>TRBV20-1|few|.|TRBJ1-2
CSARDNTF
TGCAGTGCTAGAGATAACACCTTC
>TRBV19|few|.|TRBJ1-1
CASSIRGFEAFF
TGTGCCAGTAGTATTCGGGGGTTTGAGGCTTTCTTT
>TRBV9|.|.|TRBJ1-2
CASSVAPGPGGYTF
TGTGCCAGCAGCGTAGCACCCGGGCCGGGTGGCTACACCTTC
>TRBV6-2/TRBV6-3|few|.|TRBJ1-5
CASSYRAAGKAQHF
TGTGCCAGCAGTTACAGGGCGGCAGGTAAAGCCCAGCATTTT
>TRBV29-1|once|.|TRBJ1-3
CSSTGLSGNTIYF
TGCAGTTCAACGGGGCTGTCTGGAAACACCATATATTTT
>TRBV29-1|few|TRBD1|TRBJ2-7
CSVRTGAYEQYF
TGCAGCGTTCGTACAGGGGCCTACGAGCAGTACTTC